This T cell receptor (beta chain) emerged from a study of OX40 agonist ivuxolimab in advanced cancers. The study's findings and limits: Dosing at 0.1 to 3.0 mg/kg was accompanied by clonal expansion of CD4+ and CD8+ blood T cells by week 6.

From germline, CDR1 is MNHNS and CDR2 SASEGT. The CDR3 has 17 amino acids. With V trimmed by 4 bases and J by 3 bases, 7 bases remained unmatched. With respect to this clone: The antigen is undetermined.

Repertoires were generated with immunoSEQ multiplex PCR, while TCRdb's copy carries only in-frame clones and drops some. The sample records about 17,000 clones, roughly four fifths being singletons. This specimen consisted of CD4+ or CD8+ T cells sorted from blood, obtained in a trial of the OX40 agonist ivuxolimab. This chain uses TRBV6-1 with TRBJ2-4, with TRBD2 identical over 12 bases. The TCR comes from an adult with an advanced solid tumor such as melanoma, head and neck, liver or kidney cancer. The CDR3 region has the DNA TGTGCCAGCAGTGGACTAGCGGGGGAGTTTAGCAAAAACATTCAGTACTTC. Protein product: CASSGLAGEFSKNIQYF.